The clone carrying this TCR beta chain was recorded many times. Antigen unknown. There are 15 residues in the CDR3. Germline assignment: CDR1 MNHEY and CDR2 SVGAGI. The junction had 5 bases not matched to a gene; V was cut back by 0 bases and J by 13 bases. This record belongs to a study of T-cell reconstitution after alpha-beta-depleted transplantation in children. Study-wide points: Reportedly, roughly two months post-transplant, alpha-beta T cells arose from several hundred expanded graft clones. Most T-cell counts and diversity one year after the transplant came from T cells that were newly produced.

Molecular barcoding with unique molecular identifiers was used for the TCRbeta library. TCRdb itself ran the PCR reads through MiXCR, one entry per CDR3 protein. This sample yields about 490,000 distinct CDR3 sequences, of which 10% are seen a single time; 2% belongs to the top ten. The TCR was taken from a child younger than 10 with inherited bone marrow failure, due to receive a stem cell transplant. Source: PBMCs, taken before TCRalphabeta/CD19-depleted stem cell transplant. The chain is built from TRBV6-5 and TRBJ1-6, with 11 positions matching TRBD1. The CDR3 coding sequence is TGTGCCAGCAGTTACTCCGGGACAGGGGGGCTGCCCCTCCACTTT. Protein sequence: CASSYSGTGGLPLHF.